This TCR beta chain was identified in a study of early T cells in non-severe SARS-CoV-2 infection. This clonotype appeared a few times. The CDR3 is 14 residues long. V lost 5 bases, J lost 3 bases, and 4 bases stayed unmatched. CDR1 and CDR2 (germline): MNHNS, SASEGT. TCRdb recomputed calls from the 5' RACE reads with MiXCR, one row per CDR3 protein. The sample carries 61,000 or so distinct CDR3 sequences, about 12% recorded once. The clonotype was recovered from an adult who was a healthcare worker with PCR-confirmed SARS-CoV-2 infection or an uninfected control (not recorded which). The donor label of this sample is uncertain. This chain joins TRBV6-1 and TRBJ1-1, with 9 positions matching TRBD1. Sequenced material: whole blood, taken at baseline. In nucleotides, the CDR3 is TGTGCCAGCAGTCGGACAGGGGTGGACACTGAAGCTTTCTTT. It translates to CASSRTGVDTEAFF.